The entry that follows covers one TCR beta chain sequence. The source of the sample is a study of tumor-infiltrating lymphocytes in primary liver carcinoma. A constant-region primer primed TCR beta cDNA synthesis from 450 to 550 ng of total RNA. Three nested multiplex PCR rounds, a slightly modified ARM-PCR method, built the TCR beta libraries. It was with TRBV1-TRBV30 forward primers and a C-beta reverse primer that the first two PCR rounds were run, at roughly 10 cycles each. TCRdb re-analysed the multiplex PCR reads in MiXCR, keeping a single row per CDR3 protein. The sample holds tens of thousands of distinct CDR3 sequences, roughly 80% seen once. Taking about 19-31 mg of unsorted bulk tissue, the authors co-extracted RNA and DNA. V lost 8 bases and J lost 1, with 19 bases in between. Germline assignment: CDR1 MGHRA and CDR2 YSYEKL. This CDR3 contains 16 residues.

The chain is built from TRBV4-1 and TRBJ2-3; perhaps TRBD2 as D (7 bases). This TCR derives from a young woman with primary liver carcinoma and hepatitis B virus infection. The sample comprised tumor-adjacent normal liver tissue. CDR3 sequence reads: CASDPTGLAGTDTQYF. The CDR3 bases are TGCGCCAGCGACCCCACAGGGCTAGCGGGCACAGATACGCAGTATTTT.